Listed here are 29 T cell receptor beta chains from one sample, sequenced in a study of shared clonotypes between healthy human individuals (dated by TCRdb to 2018 to 2021). Library creation used the immunoSEQ multiplex PCR assay. TCRdb retrieved this table from immuneACCESS and kept in-frame rearrangements only. Not all clones are present; in checked studies, unresolved V genes account for under half, and no reason is known for the remainder. In this sample the table shows approximately 2,300,000 clones, around 90% of which occur a single time. The ten largest clones represent 0.3% to 0.4% of the sample. The source material was naive CD4+ T cells from PBMCs. The cell subset or site label, as the study defines it: CD45RA+ positively selected. These receptor sequences come from a man aged 18 to 35 in good health. Some clones in this sample may be carry-over from other donors' samples.

This chain connects TRBV7-3 to TRBJ2-1, with TRBD2 identical over 8 bases. The CDR3 is 17 residues long. Germline CDR1 is SGHTA and CDR2 is FQGTGA. V lost 5 bases, J lost 3 bases, and 12 bases stayed unmatched. The CDR3 protein is CASSPLTGAGGYNEQFF. In DNA, the CDR3 is TGTGCCAGCAGCCCATTAACGGGGGCGGGAGGCTACAATGAGCAGTTCTTC.

This rearrangement joins TRBV6-4 to TRBJ2-2, with D possibly being TRBD1 (7 bases). CDR3 length: 14 amino acids. Germline CDR1 is MRHNA and CDR2 is SNTAGT. V was shortened by 5 bases and J by 6 bases, with 13 bases between the two germline ends. The CDR3 region is CASSTTGEAGELFF. The CDR3 DNA sequence: TGTGCCAGCAGTACCACAGGGGAGGCCGGGGAGCTGTTTTTT.

The CDR3 DNA reads as TGTGCCAGCAGGCCCTCCCTAACAGGGAAGGGGCAGTTCTTC. Encoded protein: CASRPSLTGKGQFF. V gene TRBV28 combines with J gene TRBJ2-1, with D maybe TRBD1 (6 bases). The CDR3 covers 14 residues. The V gene's germline CDR1 is MDHEN and CDR2 SYDVKM. V was clipped by 6 bases and J by 12 bases, with 21 bases between them.

The gene calls are TRBV30 and TRBJ2-2; the D is unclear. The germline V gene has CDR1 GTSNPN and CDR2 SVGIG (reference sequence). The CDR3 has 15 residues. V lost 1 base, J lost 3 bases, and 12 bases lay in between. DNA for the CDR3: TGTGCCTGGAGTGCCCTGACTCCTTACACCGGGGAGCTGTTTTTT. Protein product: CAWSALTPYTGELFF.

The chain carries TRBV6-5 and TRBJ1-1, with 9 bases matching TRBD1. The CDR3 loop spans 15 amino acids. V was clipped by 6 bases and J by 5 bases; unmatched bases: 10. The germline CDR1 and CDR2 sequences are MNHEY and SVGAGI. CDR3 DNA: TGTGCCAGCAGCTCGACAGGGGGTGGGGGGACTGAAGCTTTCTTT. Its translation: CASSSTGGGGTEAFF.

J is TRBJ1-1 and V is TRBV2, with D uncertain. The CDR3 contains 14 residues. V lost 5 bases and J 5 bases, leaving 15 bases between the germline ends. Germline V gene lookup returns CDR1 SNHLY and CDR2 FYNNEI. The CDR3 here is CASSITSGLTEAFF. Written as DNA, the CDR3 is TGTGCCAGCAGTATCACGAGTGGATTGACTGAAGCTTTCTTT.

The CDR3 loop is CASSFERGSYNEQFF. As DNA, the CDR3 is TGTGCCAGCAGCTTTGAGCGGGGCTCCTACAATGAGCAGTTCTTC. The chain joins TRBV7-3 to TRBJ2-1; 7 nucleotides match TRBD2. This CDR3 spans 15 amino acids. V lost 3 bases and J lost 0; bases outside the gene matches: 2. The germline CDR1 and CDR2 sequences are SGHTA and FQGTGA.

The V call is TRBV19, the J call TRBJ1-1; TRBD1 matches at 8 bases. The CDR3 is made up of 15 amino acids. CDR1 and CDR2 (germline): LNHDA, SQIVND (reference sequence). The V and J ends lost 3 bases and 4 bases, in that order; junction bases with no gene match: 7. The CDR3, as DNA: TGTGCCAGTAGTATTCAGGGGGCTGGTATCACTGAAGCTTTCTTT. It yields the protein CASSIQGAGITEAFF. Drawing the rest from reference TRBV19 and TRBJ1-1, the complete variable domain is DGGITQSPKYLFRKEGQNVTLSCEQNLNHDAMYWYRQDPGQGLRLIYYSQIVNDFQKGDIAEGYSVSREKKESFPLTVTSAQKNPTAFYLCASSIQGAGITEAFFGQGTRLTVV.

The chain combines TRBV14 with TRBJ2-5; a weak D match, TRBD2 (7 bases). V lost 3 bases to trimming and J lost 9 bases, with 17 bases between them. Germline V gene sequence: CDR1 SGHDN, CDR2 FVKESK. CDR3 size: 14 residues. The CDR3 DNA follows: TGTGCCAGCAGCCAGGCCGGGGGGACAAAAGCCCAGTACTTC. Translation: CASSQAGGTKAQYF. The full variable domain, rest sourced from reference TRBV14 and TRBJ2-5, is EAGVTQFPSHSVIEKGQTVTLRCDPISGHDNLYWYRRVMGKEIKFLLHFVKESKQDESGMPNNRFLAERTGGTYSTLKVQPAELEDSGVYFCASSQAGGTKAQYFGPGTRLLVL.

As concerns this clone: Other DNA sequences in the sample encode the same CDR3. The chain recombines TRBV5-1 with TRBJ2-6; D uncertain. Germline values: CDR1 SGHRS, CDR2 YFSETQ. The length of the CDR3 is 14 residues. Trimming removed 4 bases at V and 4 bases at J, with 9 bases between. The DNA of the CDR3 is TGCGCCAGCAGCCCCGAGGCCGGGGCCAACGTCCTGACTTTC. Protein: CASSPEAGANVLTF.

J is TRBJ2-7 and V is TRBV7-8, with D perhaps being TRBD1 or TRBD2 (5 bases each). This CDR3 is 15 amino acids long. In germline, CDR1 is SGHVS, CDR2 FQNEAQ. V was clipped by 4 bases and J by 0 bases, with 13 bases between them. The CDR3 sequence: CASSSAGTLSYEQYF. CDR3 sequence (DNA): TGTGCCAGCAGCTCCGCCGGGACCCTCTCCTACGAGCAGTACTTC.

With respect to this clone: This same CDR3 is encoded by further DNA sequences in the sample. V is TRBV4-1 and J is TRBJ2-2, with 10 nucleotides matching TRBD2. The CDR3 spans 18 residues. Germline assignment: CDR1 MGHRA and CDR2 YSYEKL. The V gene end was trimmed by 1 base and the J gene end by 2 bases; junction bases not matched to a gene: 7. Here the CDR3 reads CASSQVPGLAANTGELFF. The CDR3 DNA follows: TGCGCCAGCAGCCAAGTTCCAGGACTAGCGGCAAACACCGGGGAGCTGTTTTTT.

The CDR3 loop is CASSLGTSGRRDTQYF. In DNA, the CDR3 is TGCGCCAGCAGCCTAGGGACTAGCGGGAGGAGGGATACGCAGTATTTT. V gene TRBV4-3 combines with J gene TRBJ2-3; TRBD2 matches 15 bases. The CDR3 has 16 residues. V dropped 4 bases and J dropped 6; count of bases not matched to a gene: 5. Germline values: CDR1 LGHNA, CDR2 YSLEER.

The rearrangement links TRBV30 to TRBJ1-5; D is uncertain. CDR1 and CDR2 (germline): GTSNPN, SVGIG (reference sequence). V dropped 0 bases and J dropped 4 bases, with 13 bases sitting between them. The CDR3 has 15 residues. CDR3 sequence (DNA): TGTGCCTGGAGTGTACGGGTCCCCGGAAATCAGCCCCAGCATTTT. Its translation is CAWSVRVPGNQPQHF.

Comment on this clone: Other DNA sequences from this sample encode an identical CDR3 as well. The V call is TRBV5-4, the J call TRBJ1-1; 10 positions agree with TRBD1. The CDR3 is made up of 15 amino acids. Per the germline V gene, CDR1 is SGHNT and CDR2 is YYREEE (reference sequence). V gave up 4 bases and J gave up 2 bases; unmatched junction bases: 5. CDR3 residues: CASSPRDRGNTEAFF. The DNA for the CDR3 is TGTGCCAGCAGCCCCAGGGACAGGGGCAACACTGAAGCTTTCTTT. The variable domain in full, completed from reference TRBV5-4 and TRBJ1-1, reads ETGVTQSPTHLIKTRGQQVTLRCSSQSGHNTVSWYQQALGQGPQFIFQYYREEENGRGNFPPRFSGLQFPNYSSELNVNALELDDSALYLCASSPRDRGNTEAFFGQGTRLTVV.

The chain links TRBV11-1 to TRBJ2-3; 8 bases align to TRBD2. Unmatched junction bases numbered 8, after V lost 4 bases and J lost 5 bases. The germline CDR1 and CDR2 sequences are SGHAT and FQDESV (reference sequence). This CDR3 region has 15 residues. CDR3 sequence: CASSSPGTRGDTQYF. As DNA, the CDR3 is TGTGCCAGCAGCTCCCCCGGGACTAGGGGAGATACGCAGTATTTT.

This clone was counted a single time. This chain joins TRBV7-6 and TRBJ2-3; unclear D gene. The length of the CDR3 is 15 residues. Trimming stripped 3 bases from V and 0 bases from J, with 10 bases between. The germline V gene has CDR1 SGHVS and CDR2 FNYEAQ. CDR3 loop: CASSLGGESTDTQYF. Written as DNA, the CDR3 is TGTGCCAGCAGCTTGGGCGGAGAAAGCACAGATACGCAGTATTTT.

This chain's CDR3 is CASSFHGQEFPYGYTF. The CDR3 nucleotides are TGTGCCAGCAGTTTCCACGGACAGGAATTCCCTTATGGCTACACCTTC. This chain connects TRBV27 to TRBJ1-2, with 7 bases matching TRBD1. This CDR3 is built from 16 residues. Trimming at V came to 3 bases and at J to 5 bases, leaving 12 bases not matched to a gene. The germline CDR1 and CDR2 sequences are MNHEY and SMNVEV (reference sequence).

The chain recombines TRBV28 with TRBJ1-1, with 7 bases identical to TRBD1. Germline CDR1 and CDR2: MDHEN and SYDVKM. The CDR3 runs to 15 residues. V trimming: 6 bases; J trimming: 0 bases; junction bases outside the gene matches: 7. CDR3 loop: CASSRGGSLNTEAFF. In nucleotides, the CDR3 is TGTGCCAGCAGCAGAGGGGGCAGCTTGAACACTGAAGCTTTCTTT.

This chain uses TRBV5-1 with TRBJ2-7, with D maybe TRBD2 (5 bases). The CDR3 consists of 11 residues. CDR1 is SGHRS, CDR2 YFSETQ, per germline. The V end lost 5 bases, the J end lost 3 bases, and 6 bases lay between the germline ends. CDR3 protein: CASRGVYEQYF. The CDR3 DNA follows: TGCGCCAGCAGGGGAGTCTACGAGCAGTACTTC.

This clone was observed once. This rearrangement joins TRBV9 to TRBJ2-1, with TRBD2 matching 7 bases. Germline V gene data show CDR1 as SGDLS and CDR2 as YYNGEE. The V segment lost 4 bases and the J segment 2 bases; nucleotides outside the gene matches: 6. The CDR3 has 15 residues. In nucleotides, the CDR3 is TGTGCCAGCAGCTTAAGCGGGACCACCTACAATGAGCAGTTCTTC. Translation gives CASSLSGTTYNEQFF.

This sequence joins TRBV28 and TRBJ1-1; D is possibly TRBD1 (6 bases). The germline V gene has CDR1 MDHEN and CDR2 SYDVKM. The CDR3 has 15 residues. Trimming took 1 base from V and 4 from J, leaving 13 bases between them. The CDR3 here is CASSLSRTGPTEAFF. The DNA for the CDR3 is TGTGCCAGCAGTTTATCCCGTACAGGGCCCACTGAAGCTTTCTTT.

This sequence joins TRBV5-1 and TRBJ1-3, with TRBD1 as a possible D gene (6 bases). This CDR3 has 15 residues. Germline loops: CDR1 SGHRS, CDR2 YFSETQ. Trimming took 0 bases from V and 3 from J, leaving 10 bases between them. In DNA, the CDR3 is TGCGCCAGCAGCTTGGCCGTAGGGGGTGGAAACACCATATATTTT. It yields the protein CASSLAVGGGNTIYF.

With respect to this clone: This specimen includes other DNA sequences encoding the same CDR3. The V gene is TRBV7-2, the J gene TRBJ2-3; no firm D call. V gave up 1 base and J gave up 4 bases, with 6 bases separating them. This CDR3 is 13 amino acids long. Germline lookup yields CDR1 SGHTA and CDR2 FQGNSA. This chain's CDR3 is CASSLGGPDTQYF. For the CDR3, the DNA is TGTGCCAGCAGCTTAGGCGGACCAGATACGCAGTATTTT. The whole variable domain, remainder taken from reference TRBV7-2 and TRBJ2-3, is GAGVSQSPSNKVTEKGKDVELRCDPISGHTALYWYRQSLGQGLEFLIYFQGNSAPDKSGLPSDRFSAERTGGSVSTLTIQRTQQEDSAVYLCASSLGGPDTQYFGPGTRLTVL.

V is TRBV7-2 and J is TRBJ2-5; 8 nucleotides line up with TRBD1. Losses at the gene ends were 5 bases for V and 4 bases for J; bases not matched to a gene: 9. This CDR3 contains 15 residues. CDR1 SGHTA and CDR2 FQGNSA come from the germline V gene. CDR3 loop: CASSARTGRRETQYF. The CDR3 nucleotides are TGTGCCAGCAGCGCAAGGACAGGGCGTCGAGAGACCCAGTACTTC.

The J gene is TRBJ2-7, the V gene TRBV6-6; D is possibly TRBD1 (7 bases). Trimming pared 6 bases from V and 7 bases from J, leaving 25 bases between. The CDR3 consists of 16 residues. Germline-derived CDR1 and CDR2 are MNHNY and SVGAGI (reference sequence). The DNA of the CDR3 is TGTGCCAGCAGCTCAGGCGCACTAGCCAACAGGGGAGAGCAGTACTTC. This encodes CASSSGALANRGEQYF.

In regard to this clone: Other nucleotide sequences in the sample specify the same CDR3. The gene calls are TRBV19 and TRBJ1-1; 7 bases are a match to TRBD1. The CDR3 runs 14 residues. V was clipped by 3 bases and J by 4 bases; unmatched bases: 5. Germline loops: CDR1 LNHDA, CDR2 SQIVND (reference sequence). In DNA, the CDR3 is TGTGCCAGTAGTATTCGACAGGGAGGCACTGAAGCTTTCTTT. This translates into CASSIRQGGTEAFF.

Points on this clone: Distinct nucleotide sequences in the sample also encode this CDR3. V gene TRBV30 combines with J gene TRBJ2-5; D ambiguous. Trimming left V 0 bases short and J 1 base short, with 6 bases between. This CDR3 is built from 13 residues. Germline V gene data show CDR1 as GTSNPN and CDR2 as SVGIG (reference sequence). CDR3 amino acids: CAWSVFSQETQYF. CDR3 in DNA: TGTGCCTGGAGTGTATTTAGCCAAGAGACCCAGTACTTC. Complete variable domain (other parts from reference TRBV30 and TRBJ2-5): SQTIHQWPATLVQPVGSPLSLECTVEGTSNPNLYWYRQAAGRGLQLLFYSVGIGQISSEVPQNLSASRPQDRQFILSSKKLLLSDSGFYLCAWSVFSQETQYFGPGTRLLVL.

Note on this clone: The sample contains more than one DNA sequence encoding this CDR3. The chain uses TRBV5-1 and TRBJ2-1; 10 bases are a match to TRBD2. Germline V CDR1 and CDR2: SGHRS, YFSETQ. CDR3 length: 16 amino acids. Trimming cost V 0 bases and J 3 bases; bases outside gene matches: 3. The CDR3 spells CASSLVVAGGYNEQFF. The CDR3 DNA sequence: TGCGCCAGCAGCTTGGTAGTAGCGGGAGGCTACAATGAGCAGTTCTTC.